A single sample is the source of the 24 T cell receptor beta chains below, sequenced in a study of T cell responses to AZD1222 COVID-19 vaccine. The protocol was immunoSEQ multiplex PCR, while the TCRdb copy is restricted to in-frame clones and leaves out a portion. The sample contains around 150,000 clones, about 92% of which appear only once. The specimen comprised peripheral blood, sampled 28 days after the second AZD1222 dose. Source of these receptors: an adult who received the AZD1222 COVID-19 vaccine.

The chain combines TRBV2 with TRBJ1-6; 9 bases align to TRBD1. J was trimmed by 12 bases and V by 8 bases; bases with no gene match: 11. CDR3 size: 14 residues. Germline CDR1 SNHLY, CDR2 FYNNEI. The CDR3 DNA reads TGTGCCAGCCAAAAGGGGACAGGGCTGGTACCCCTCCACTTT. As protein: CASQKGTGLVPLHF.

The chain has TRBV2 and TRBJ1-1; D is ambiguous. Germline V lookup: CDR1 SNHLY, CDR2 FYNNEI. V was shortened by 5 bases and J by 3 bases, with 7 bases between the two germline ends. This CDR3 region has 12 residues. The CDR3 bases are TGTGCCAGCAGTACAGACTACACTGAAGCTTTCTTT. Translated, it gives CASSTDYTEAFF.

This rearrangement joins TRBV6-6 to TRBJ2-2; 10 bases are a match to TRBD2. Germline V gene sequence: CDR1 MNHNY, CDR2 SVGAGI (reference sequence). The CDR3 spans 17 residues. V was clipped by 5 bases and J by 4 bases; unmatched bases: 10. Written as DNA, the CDR3 is TGTGCCAGCAGTCCAACCGGGACTAGCGTACTCACCGGGGAGCTGTTTTTT. This gives the protein CASSPTGTSVLTGELFF.

V is TRBV7-6 and J is TRBJ2-7; tentatively, D is TRBD1 (5 bases). Trimming cost V 4 bases and J 4 bases, with 11 bases left between them. The CDR3 is 13 amino acids. Germline values: CDR1 SGHVS, CDR2 FNYEAQ. CDR3 region: CASSSQRGYEQYF. DNA for the CDR3: TGTGCCAGCAGCTCCCAAAGGGGATACGAGCAGTACTTC.

The chain combines TRBV5-8 with TRBJ2-2; D gene ambiguous. Trimming pared 1 base from V and 5 bases from J, leaving 3 bases between. The V gene's germline CDR1 is SGHTS and CDR2 YDEGEE. The CDR3 runs 12 residues. DNA for the CDR3: TGTGCCAGCAGCTTGCTTACCGGGGAGCTGTTTTTT. Protein sequence: CASSLLTGELFF.

The J gene is TRBJ2-3, the V gene TRBV6-5; weak D call: TRBD2 (6 bases). There are 15 residues in the CDR3. The germline gives CDR1 MNHEY, CDR2 SVGAGI. V was trimmed by 0 bases and J by 3 bases, leaving 10 bases between them. As DNA, the CDR3 is TGTGCCAGCAGTTACTCAAGGCTAGCGACAGATACGCAGTATTTT. Translated, it gives CASSYSRLATDTQYF.

The rearrangement links TRBV7-9 to TRBJ2-7, with D perhaps matching TRBD2 (6 bases). Germline values: CDR1 SEHNR, CDR2 FQNEAQ (reference sequence). This CDR3 comprises 14 residues. V lost 6 bases to trimming and J lost 6 bases, with 18 bases between them. The CDR3 sequence is CASSPQGLRGEQYF. The CDR3 DNA sequence: TGTGCCAGCAGTCCCCAGGGACTGCGTGGCGAGCAGTACTTC.

This chain uses TRBV24-1 with TRBJ2-5; D unclear. The CDR3 runs 12 residues. Germline V CDR1 and CDR2: KGHDR, SFDVKD. V shed 0 bases and J shed 3 bases, with 1 base lying between them. CDR3 in DNA: TGTGCCACCAGTGATTTGGAAGAGACCCAGTACTTC. It codes for CATSDLEETQYF.

The chain carries TRBV19 and TRBJ1-2, with TRBD1 matching 7 bases. V lost 7 bases, J lost 7 bases, and 9 bases stayed unmatched. The CDR3 loop spans 13 amino acids. Germline CDR1 is LNHDA and CDR2 is SQIVND (reference sequence). CDR3 coding DNA: TGTGCCAGTATCCCCACAGGGGTGGGTGGCTACACCTTC. Encoded protein: CASIPTGVGGYTF.

The chain couples TRBV6-2 or TRBV6-3 to TRBJ2-5; no clear D. Trimming removed 2 bases at V and 4 bases at J, with 14 bases between. The germline V gene has CDR1 MNHEY and CDR2 SVGEGT. The CDR3 is 15 amino acids. The CDR3 sequence is CASSYASGSLETQYF. DNA for the CDR3: TGTGCCAGCAGTTACGCCTCGGGCAGCCTAGAGACCCAGTACTTC.

In its sample, this clone was seen a few times. The V call is TRBV15, the J call TRBJ2-7; tentatively, D is TRBD1 or TRBD2 (6 bases each). V was clipped by 0 bases and J by 7 bases, with 10 bases between them. This CDR3 comprises 13 residues. CDR1 is LNHNV and CDR2 is YYDKDF in the germline V gene (reference sequence). CDR3 loop: CATSRDRRGEQYF. The CDR3 DNA sequence: TGTGCCACCAGCAGAGATAGGAGGGGGGAGCAGTACTTC.

The V call is TRBV29-1, the J call TRBJ2-4, with a tentative D call TRBD2 (6 bases). This CDR3 is 12 amino acids long. V was clipped by 7 bases and J by 5 bases, with 12 bases between them. Germline loops: CDR1 SQVTM, CDR2 ANQGSEA. As DNA, the CDR3 is TGCAGCGGCAAATGGGGGGAAAACATTCAGTACTTC. This codes for CSGKWGENIQYF. The entire variable domain, with the rest obtained from reference TRBV29-1 and TRBJ2-4, is as follows: SAVISQKPSRDICQRGTSLTIQCQVDSQVTMMFWYRQQPGQSLTLIATANQGSEATYESGFVIDKFPISRPNLTFSTLTVSNMSPEDSSIYLCSGKWGENIQYFGAGTRLSVL.

This sequence joins TRBV4-1 and TRBJ2-1; 12 bases fit TRBD2. The germline V gene has CDR1 MGHRA and CDR2 YSYEKL. After removal of 4 bases from V and 0 bases from J, the junction contained 4 bases not matched to a gene. The CDR3 totals 17 residues. The CDR3 loop is CASSPTSGGSSYNEQFF. DNA for the CDR3: TGCGCCAGCAGCCCTACTAGCGGGGGGAGCTCCTACAATGAGCAGTTCTTC.

The chain links TRBV5-1 to TRBJ2-3; D might be TRBD1 (6 bases). V was cut by 3 bases and J by 0 bases, with 11 bases left in between. The CDR3 spans 15 residues. Per the germline V gene, CDR1 is SGHRS and CDR2 is YFSETQ. The CDR3 is CASSSADRSTDTQYF. In nucleotides, the CDR3 is TGCGCCAGCAGCTCCGCGGACAGAAGCACAGATACGCAGTATTTT.

The chain carries TRBV7-6 and TRBJ1-3, with 11 positions matching TRBD1. Germline V gene data show CDR1 as SGHVS and CDR2 as FNYEAQ. CDR3 length equals 15 residues. Unmatched junction bases numbered 3, after V lost 3 bases and J lost 5 bases. The CDR3 DNA is TGTGCCAGCAGCTTGAGGACAGGGGGCCGAAACACCATATATTTT. This gives the protein CASSLRTGGRNTIYF.

This clone was seen a single time. The rearrangement joins TRBV10-2 to TRBJ1-6; TRBD1 agrees at 7 bases. Trimming at V came to 7 bases and at J to 0 bases, leaving 9 bases not matched to a gene. The germline CDR1 and CDR2 sequences are WSHSY and SAAADI. The CDR3 is 17 amino acids. The chain's CDR3 is CASNSGQAHSYNSPLHF. CDR3 nucleotides: TGCGCCAGCAATTCCGGACAGGCCCACTCCTATAATTCACCCCTCCACTTT.

V is TRBV6-2 or TRBV6-3 and J is TRBJ2-5; TRBD2 matches 13 bases. The length of the CDR3 is 17 residues. The germline CDR1 and CDR2 sequences are MNHEY and SVGEGT. V trimming: 0 bases; J trimming: 5 bases; junction bases outside the gene matches: 6. CDR3 region: CASSYSGTSGIGETQYF. CDR3 nucleotides: TGTGCCAGCAGTTACTCCGGGACTAGCGGGATTGGTGAGACCCAGTACTTC.

This clone appeared once. The chain is built from TRBV2 and TRBJ1-5; D is possibly TRBD1 (6 bases). This CDR3 has 14 residues. Trimming took 5 bases from V and 3 from J, leaving 11 bases between them. Per germline, CDR1 SNHLY and CDR2 FYNNEI. The CDR3 spells CASSNTGYNQPQHF. The CDR3 DNA reads TGTGCCAGCAGTAATACAGGGTACAATCAGCCCCAGCATTTT.

This clone was seen just once. This chain connects TRBV2 to TRBJ2-5, with D tentatively TRBD2 (7 bases). The CDR3 covers 15 residues. CDR1 is SNHLY and CDR2 is FYNNEI in the germline V gene. V lost 9 bases to trimming and J lost 1 base, with 18 bases between them. CDR3 DNA sequence: TGTGCCAGTGACGGGGGGCGCGGGCTCCAAGAGACCCAGTACTTC. Protein: CASDGGRGLQETQYF.

V gene TRBV6-2 or TRBV6-3 combines with J gene TRBJ2-2, with D tentatively TRBD2 (5 bases). Germline V gene sequence: CDR1 MNHEY, CDR2 SVGEGT. The CDR3 is 13 residues long. V was shortened by 5 bases and J by 3 bases, with 7 bases between the two germline ends. The CDR3: CASSRDYTGELFF. CDR3 nucleotide sequence: TGTGCCAGCAGTCGGGATTACACCGGGGAGCTGTTTTTT.

This chain uses TRBV15 with TRBJ2-2; a weak D match, TRBD2 (5 bases). Trimming left V 3 bases short and J 6 bases short, with 11 bases between. From germline, CDR1 is LNHNV and CDR2 YYDKDF (reference sequence). The CDR3 runs to 14 residues. The CDR3 bases are TGTGCCACCAGCAGCGACTATTCCGCCGGGGAGCTGTTTTTT. Translation gives CATSSDYSAGELFF.

This sequence joins TRBV15 and TRBJ1-4; a weak D match, TRBD1 (5 bases). The CDR3 has 15 residues. CDR1 and CDR2 from the germline V gene are LNHNV and YYDKDF (reference sequence). V was pared by 4 bases and J by 5 bases, with 14 bases between. CDR3 residues: CATSKRQPNNEKLFF. The CDR3 region has the DNA TGTGCCACCAGCAAACGACAGCCAAACAATGAAAAACTGTTTTTT.

The chain combines TRBV7-9 with TRBJ1-2; TRBD1 might be the D (6 bases). The CDR3 contains 14 residues. Germline lookup yields CDR1 SEHNR and CDR2 FQNEAQ (reference sequence). V was shortened by 5 bases and J by 3 bases, with 13 bases between the two germline ends. DNA for the CDR3: TGTGCCAGCAGCCAAACGGGGGCGGACTATGGCTACACCTTC. This sequence encodes CASSQTGADYGYTF.

The V gene is TRBV4-1, the J gene TRBJ2-3; unclear D gene. The CDR3 spans 16 residues. The ends were cut back, 0 bases at V and 0 bases at J, with 10 bases in the middle. The germline gives CDR1 MGHRA, CDR2 YSYEKL. The CDR3 bases are TGCGCCAGCAGCCAAGATCAGTACCCTAGCACAGATACGCAGTATTTT. It codes for CASSQDQYPSTDTQYF.